The source of this TCR beta chain is a study of human T cells and chemical hapten exposure. TCRdb ran MiXCR on the RACE reads and lists one entry per CDR3 protein. The sample shows roughly 71,000 distinct CDR3 sequences, 11% of them seen only once. Time point noted: patch test 3, about 24 weeks after DPC sensitization. Indicated treatment: therapeutic diphenylcyclopropenone sensitization with weekly scalp DPC. The CDR3 runs 15 residues. V shed 5 bases and J 6 bases; nucleotides not matched to a gene: 9. Germline V gene sequence: CDR1 LNHNV, CDR2 YYDKDF (reference sequence). Material: whole blood, obtained in connection with sensitization to the hapten diphenylcyclopropenone (DPC). V usage is TRBV15 and J usage is TRBJ2-1, with 8 bases identical to TRBD2. This clonotype originated in a woman between 50 and 59 years old with alopecia areata. Some clones in this sample may be carry-over from other donors' samples. The chain's CDR3 is CATSRAGGAVNEQFF. CDR3 nucleotides: TGTGCCACCAGCCGCGCCGGGGGGGCAGTCAATGAGCAGTTCTTC.